These 17 T cell receptor beta chains originate from one sample sequenced in a study of blood T cell repertoires in COVID-19. The repertoire was sequenced with immunoSEQ multiplex PCR; TCRdb's copy has only in-frame clones and lacks some. The data contain 40,000 to 50,000 clones, 75% to 90% of them singletons. Source material: peripheral blood. All receptors derive from a man in his fifties with active COVID-19.

The CDR3 region is CASSSSGYSYEQYF. In DNA form, the CDR3 reads TGCGCCAGCAGCTCGAGCGGTTACTCCTACGAGCAGTACTTC. The chain links TRBV5-1 to TRBJ2-7; D is possibly TRBD2 (5 bases). Germline lookup yields CDR1 SGHRS and CDR2 YFSETQ. The CDR3 is 14 amino acids. Trimming took off 3 bases at V and 0 bases at J, with 10 bases between the two ends.

The chain's CDR3 is CASSLYPPGVHEQYF. CDR3 DNA sequence: TGTGCCAGCAGCTTGTATCCGCCAGGGGTCCACGAGCAGTACTTC. V is TRBV5-4 and J is TRBJ2-7, with TRBD1 as a possible D gene (6 bases). CDR3 length equals 15 residues. Trimming took off 1 base at V and 5 bases at J, with 16 bases between the two ends. Germline values: CDR1 SGHNT, CDR2 YYREEE (reference sequence).

This chain links TRBV29-1 with TRBJ2-1; 10 bases map to TRBD1. Looked up from germline, CDR1 is SQVTM and CDR2 is ANQGSEA. V was pared by 6 bases and J by 8 bases, with 19 bases of the junction left unmatched. The CDR3 loop spans 17 amino acids. The CDR3 DNA follows: TGCAGCGTCCATAAGGGGGGACAGGGGAATCGGGACGATGAGCAGTTCTTC. It codes for CSVHKGGQGNRDDEQFF.

The chain has TRBV14 and TRBJ2-3; the D gene is possibly TRBD2 (6 bases). V was cut by 4 bases and J by 5 bases, with 13 bases left in between. The CDR3 is made up of 14 amino acids. Germline assignment: CDR1 SGHDN and CDR2 FVKESK. CDR3 bases: TGTGCCAGCAGCCCTCGACCCGGGGGAGATACGCAGTATTTT. It specifies CASSPRPGGDTQYF.

The chain couples TRBV7-2 to TRBJ1-2; 7 positions match TRBD1. The germline V gene encodes CDR1 SGHTA and CDR2 FQGNSA. V lost 3 bases, J lost 6 bases, and 13 bases stayed unmatched. The CDR3 is 16 residues long. CDR3 residues: CASSFRQGGSTDGYTF. The CDR3 coding sequence is TGTGCCAGCAGCTTTCGACAGGGTGGGAGTACGGATGGCTACACCTTC.

The chain recombines TRBV27 with TRBJ2-7; 7 bases align to TRBD2. Germline lookup yields CDR1 MNHEY and CDR2 SMNVEV (reference sequence). CDR3 length: 15 amino acids. V was pared by 2 bases and J by 0 bases, with 4 bases of the junction left unmatched. CDR3 loop: CASSLIGGSSYEQYF. DNA for the CDR3: TGTGCCAGCAGTTTAATTGGCGGGAGCTCCTACGAGCAGTACTTC.

Regarding this clone: One end of the junction is discordant with germline, which a read error may explain. The J gene is TRBJ1-2, the V gene TRBV4-1; D is ambiguous. CDR3 length equals 12 residues. Germline V gene sequence: CDR1 MGHRA, CDR2 YSYEKL. In DNA form, the CDR3 reads TGCGCCAACAGCCAAGATTTTGGCGGCTACACCTTC. It is translated as CANSQDFGGYTF.

The chain combines TRBV19 with TRBJ1-1; tentatively, D is TRBD1 (5 bases). The germline CDR1 and CDR2 sequences are LNHDA and SQIVND (reference sequence). The CDR3 is 14 amino acids. V lost 6 bases and J 5 bases, leaving 16 bases between the germline ends. This CDR3 reads CASSPWRGATEAFF. CDR3 nucleotide sequence: TGTGCCAGTAGCCCATGGAGGGGTGCGACTGAAGCTTTCTTT.

The gene calls are TRBV5-4 and TRBJ2-7; 10 nucleotides agree with TRBD2. Germline CDR1 and CDR2: SGHNT and YYREEE (reference sequence). CDR3 length: 17 amino acids. V trimming: 0 bases; J trimming: 0 bases; junction bases outside the gene matches: 6. The CDR3 sequence: CASSLAQLAGSSYEQYF. The CDR3 DNA reads TGTGCCAGCAGCTTGGCCCAACTAGCGGGAAGCTCCTACGAGCAGTACTTC.

On this clone: A read error may produce the germline difference seen at one junction end. The chain links TRBV9 to TRBJ2-7; 11 nucleotides align to TRBD2. Germline V lookup: CDR1 SGDLS, CDR2 YYNGEE. The CDR3 is 13 amino acids. As DNA, the CDR3 is TGTGCCAGCAGCGTAGAGTCTAGCGGGAGGTTAGCCTTC. Protein sequence: CASSVESSGRLAF. Filled out from reference TRBV9 and TRBJ2-7, the complete variable domain reads DSGVTQTPKHLITATGQRVTLRCSPRSGDLSVYWYQQSLDQGLQFLIQYYNGEERAKGNILERFSAQQFPDLHSELNLSSLELGDSALYFCASSVESSGRLAFGPGTRLTVT.

The chain combines TRBV27 with TRBJ2-7; tentative D call: TRBD2 (6 bases). V lost 4 bases, J lost 3 bases, and 10 bases lay in between. From germline, CDR1 is MNHEY and CDR2 SMNVEV (reference sequence). This CDR3 has 13 amino acids. CDR3 bases: TGTGCCAGCAGTTCGACTAGTTTCTACGAGCAGTACTTC. Translated: CASSSTSFYEQYF.

The chain links TRBV5-1 to TRBJ2-3, with a weak D call TRBD2 (5 bases). The CDR3 consists of 15 residues. V was clipped by 4 bases and J by 3 bases, with 15 bases between them. CDR1 is SGHRS and CDR2 is YFSETQ in the germline V gene. The chain's CDR3 is CASSVEGSPTDTQYF. For the CDR3, the DNA is TGCGCCAGCAGCGTCGAAGGGAGCCCGACAGATACGCAGTATTTT. The full variable domain, its missing parts supplied by reference TRBV5-1 and TRBJ2-3, is KAGVTQTPRYLIKTRGQQVTLSCSPISGHRSVSWYQQTPGQGLQFLFEYFSETQRNKGNFPGRFSGRQFSNSRSEMNVSTLELGDSALYLCASSVEGSPTDTQYFGPGTRLTVL.

The rearrangement uses TRBV15 and TRBJ2-1, with a possible D match to TRBD2 (6 bases). V was cut by 1 base and J by 0 bases, with 13 bases left in between. CDR3 length: 17 residues. Germline V lookup: CDR1 LNHNV, CDR2 YYDKDF (reference sequence). The CDR3 sequence: CATSRARGTSSYNEQFF. The DNA of the CDR3 is TGTGCCACCAGCAGAGCTCGGGGGACGAGCTCCTACAATGAGCAGTTCTTC.

V and J are TRBV28 and TRBJ2-1, with TRBD2 identical over 10 bases. The germline V gene encodes CDR1 MDHEN and CDR2 SYDVKM. The CDR3 runs 17 residues. The V segment lost 5 bases and the J segment 1 base; nucleotides outside the gene matches: 8. The CDR3: CASSEASGSWSYNEQFF. The CDR3, as DNA: TGTGCCAGCAGTGAGGCTAGCGGGAGTTGGTCCTACAATGAGCAGTTCTTC.

The gene calls are TRBV27 and TRBJ2-4; 8 bases line up with TRBD1. The V segment lost 8 bases and the J segment 6 bases; nucleotides outside the gene matches: 9. There are 14 residues in the CDR3. Germline CDR1 and CDR2: MNHEY and SMNVEV (reference sequence). CDR3 DNA: TGTGCCAGCGCCGCGTCAGGGGGCAGAAACATTCAGTACTTC. Translation gives CASAASGGRNIQYF.

The rearrangement joins TRBV6-5 to TRBJ2-7; 9 bases fit TRBD1. In germline, CDR1 is MNHEY, CDR2 SVGAGI. Losses at the gene ends were 6 bases for V and 4 bases for J; bases not matched to a gene: 7. This CDR3 is built from 14 residues. As DNA, the CDR3 is TGTGCCAGCAGGCGCGGGACAGGGAGTTACGAGCAGTACTTC. Residues: CASRRGTGSYEQYF.

The rearrangement joins TRBV5-1 to TRBJ2-5; 7 bases fit TRBD2. Losses at the gene ends were 0 bases for V and 1 base for J; bases not matched to a gene: 0. CDR1 is SGHRS, CDR2 YFSETQ, per germline. This CDR3 has 14 amino acids. The CDR3 here is CASSLASGQETQYF. The CDR3 DNA reads as TGCGCCAGCAGCTTGGCTAGCGGCCAAGAGACCCAGTACTTC.